These 22 T cell receptor beta chains were all obtained from the same sample, sequenced in a study of blood T cell repertoires in COVID-19. The protocol was immunoSEQ multiplex PCR, while the TCRdb copy is restricted to in-frame clones and leaves out a portion. In the table there are around 110,000 clones, 84% of which are singletons. Input material: PBMCs or T cells enriched from blood (not recorded which). These receptors came from a woman between 25 and 40 years old who had recovered from COVID-19.

This clone has ten or more counts. This chain uses TRBV6-4 with TRBJ2-2, with TRBD1 matching over 8 bases. Germline lookup yields CDR1 MRHNA and CDR2 SNTAGT. This CDR3 has 14 amino acids. With V trimmed by 9 bases and J by 3 bases, 6 bases remained unmatched. For the CDR3, the DNA is TGTGCCAGTCGACAGGGGATCGACACCGGGGAGCTGTTTTTT. Translation gives CASRQGIDTGELFF.

The chain recombines TRBV28 with TRBJ1-2; 9 positions match TRBD1. Losses at the gene ends were 7 bases for V and 4 bases for J; bases not matched to a gene: 4. The CDR3 consists of 13 residues. CDR1 is MDHEN and CDR2 is SYDVKM in the germline V gene. Here the CDR3 reads CASNRGPGYGYTF. The CDR3 DNA reads as TGTGCCAGCAACAGGGGGCCTGGCTATGGCTACACCTTC.

This clone appeared many times. Other nucleotide sequences from this sample produce the same CDR3. The rearrangement uses TRBV30 and TRBJ2-2, with D uncertain. Between the trimmed V and J ends, which lost 1 base and 7 bases, there was a span of 4 bases. This CDR3 has 11 residues. CDR1 is GTSNPN and CDR2 is SVGIG in the germline V gene (reference sequence). CDR3 loop: CAWSGNGELFF. DNA for the CDR3: TGTGCCTGGAGTGGTAACGGGGAGCTGTTTTTT.

The V gene is TRBV27, the J gene TRBJ2-2; 11 nucleotides align to TRBD2. The CDR3 spans 16 residues. The germline V gene encodes CDR1 MNHEY and CDR2 SMNVEV (reference sequence). V lost 2 bases and J lost 7; bases outside the gene matches: 6. The CDR3 region is CASSLTSGSWGGELFF. The DNA for the CDR3 is TGTGCCAGCAGTTTAACTAGCGGGAGTTGGGGCGGGGAGCTGTTTTTT.

This chain joins TRBV7-3 and TRBJ2-3; D may be TRBD2 (6 bases). The V end was cut by 2 bases, the J end by 9 bases, with 15 bases between. The CDR3 contains 14 residues. The germline V gene has CDR1 SGHTA and CDR2 FQGTGA. DNA of the CDR3: TGTGCCAGCAGCTTAGCGGGACCAGCAAGGACGCAGTATTTT. It yields the protein CASSLAGPARTQYF.

This sequence joins TRBV4-2 and TRBJ2-7; D call uncertain. V was trimmed by 6 bases and J by 2 bases, leaving 17 bases between them. Germline V gene data show CDR1 as LGHNA and CDR2 as YNFKEQ. CDR3 length equals 15 residues. CDR3 amino acids: CASREAQVWAYEQYF. CDR3 DNA: TGTGCCAGCAGGGAAGCTCAGGTTTGGGCCTACGAGCAGTACTTC.

The chain joins TRBV5-6 to TRBJ2-1; 12 nucleotides align to TRBD2. Losses at the gene ends were 1 base for V and 8 bases for J; bases not matched to a gene: 10. This CDR3 comprises 17 residues. Per germline, CDR1 SGHDT and CDR2 YYEEEE. CDR3 sequence: CASSLIVTSGSIHEQFF. The CDR3 DNA sequence: TGTGCCAGCAGCTTGATAGTGACTAGCGGGAGTATCCATGAGCAGTTCTTC.

The chain carries TRBV18 and TRBJ1-5, with 7 bases matching TRBD1. Germline V gene data show CDR1 as KGHSH and CDR2 as LQKENI. V shed 2 bases and J 6 bases; nucleotides not matched to a gene: 7. The CDR3 loop spans 15 amino acids. The DNA for the CDR3 is TGTGCCAGCTCACCAGGAAGACAGGGAAGTCAGCCCCAGCATTTT. It specifies CASSPGRQGSQPQHF.

V is TRBV14 and J is TRBJ1-2; 7 nucleotides align to TRBD1. Per germline, CDR1 SGHDN and CDR2 FVKESK. The CDR3 consists of 14 residues. V was pared by 5 bases and J by 4 bases, with 7 bases of the junction left unmatched. The CDR3 here is CASSSRQGGYGYTF. In nucleotides, the CDR3 is TGTGCCAGCAGCTCCCGACAGGGCGGCTATGGCTACACCTTC. The entire variable domain, with the rest obtained from reference TRBV14 and TRBJ1-2, is as follows: EAGVTQFPSHSVIEKGQTVTLRCDPISGHDNLYWYRRVMGKEIKFLLHFVKESKQDESGMPNNRFLAERTGGTYSTLKVQPAELEDSGVYFCASSSRQGGYGYTFGSGTRLTVV.

The chain joins TRBV11-1 to TRBJ2-7; D gene uncertain. V lost 1 base and J 1 base, leaving 5 bases between the germline ends. The CDR3 extends over 13 amino acids. Germline V gene lookup returns CDR1 SGHAT and CDR2 FQDESV (reference sequence). CDR3 DNA sequence: TGTGCCAGCAGCTTAGAACAGTCCTACGAGCAGTACTTC. Translated, it gives CASSLEQSYEQYF.

The V call is TRBV18, the J call TRBJ1-1; maybe TRBD1 (6 bases). Germline assignment: CDR1 KGHSH and CDR2 LQKENI. This CDR3 spans 13 amino acids. Trimming took off 6 bases at V and 1 base at J, with 9 bases between the two ends. The CDR3 here is CASSTDRNTEAFF. The CDR3 nucleotides are TGTGCCAGCTCGACGGACAGGAACACTGAAGCTTTCTTT. The complete variable domain, with remaining parts taken from reference TRBV18 and TRBJ1-1, reads NAGVMQNPRHLVRRRGQEARLRCSPMKGHSHVYWYRQLPEEGLKFMVYLQKENIIDESGMPKERFSAEFPKEGPSILRIQQVVRGDSAAYFCASSTDRNTEAFFGQGTRLTVV.

This chain uses TRBV14 with TRBJ1-5; TRBD1 is a possible D gene (6 bases). The V gene's germline CDR1 is SGHDN and CDR2 FVKESK. The CDR3 has 13 amino acids. V shed 5 bases and J shed 4 bases, with 9 bases lying between them. CDR3 sequence reads: CASSRGGNQPQHF. The CDR3, as DNA: TGTGCCAGCAGCAGGGGGGGAAATCAGCCCCAGCATTTT. The entire variable domain, with the rest obtained from reference TRBV14 and TRBJ1-5, is as follows: EAGVTQFPSHSVIEKGQTVTLRCDPISGHDNLYWYRRVMGKEIKFLLHFVKESKQDESGMPNNRFLAERTGGTYSTLKVQPAELEDSGVYFCASSRGGNQPQHFGDGTRLSIL.

V gene TRBV6-2 or TRBV6-3 combines with J gene TRBJ1-4; TRBD1 matches at 7 bases. The germline CDR1 and CDR2 sequences are MNHEY and SVGEGT. Trimming at V came to 4 bases and at J to 3 bases, leaving 5 bases not matched to a gene. The CDR3 loop spans 15 amino acids. In nucleotides, the CDR3 is TGTGCCAGCAGTTCCCCGGGACAGTCTAATGAAAAACTGTTTTTT. It encodes CASSSPGQSNEKLFF.

This clone showed up just a few times. J is TRBJ2-3 and V is TRBV6-2 or TRBV6-3; a possible D gene is TRBD2 (5 bases). V shed 8 bases and J shed 1 base, with 19 bases lying between them. Germline values: CDR1 MNHEY, CDR2 SVGEGT. The CDR3 is 16 amino acids. The CDR3 DNA sequence: TGTGCCAGCCGCCTAGCTTTGGCTAGTGGCACAGATACGCAGTATTTT. It is translated as CASRLALASGTDTQYF.

The CDR3 coding sequence is TGTGCCAGCAGCCCGGGGGGCGGGGTGACGGATGAGCAGTTCTTC. It translates to CASSPGGGVTDEQFF. The chain carries TRBV7-9 and TRBJ2-1; possible D gene TRBD2, 7 bases. Looked up from germline, CDR1 is SEHNR and CDR2 is FQNEAQ (reference sequence). Trimming took 5 bases from V and 8 from J, leaving 19 bases between them. The length of the CDR3 is 15 residues.

The rearrangement links TRBV28 to TRBJ2-4; 7 bases align to TRBD2. Germline V lookup: CDR1 MDHEN, CDR2 SYDVKM. The length of the CDR3 is 13 residues. Trimming removed 3 bases from V and 8 bases from J; junction bases left unmatched: 4. The CDR3 DNA reads as TGTGCCAGCAGTTTCGGGGGGAGGGACATTCAGTACTTC. It is translated as CASSFGGRDIQYF.

V gene TRBV6-1 combines with J gene TRBJ1-4; the match to TRBD1 covers 9 bases. The CDR3 has 15 residues. Germline V gene sequence: CDR1 MNHNS, CDR2 SASEGT. V trimming: 7 bases; J trimming: 8 bases; junction bases outside the gene matches: 11. CDR3 amino acids: CASTFQLTGGEKLFF. In DNA, the CDR3 is TGTGCCAGCACTTTCCAATTGACAGGGGGAGAAAAACTGTTTTTT.

The chain uses TRBV27 and TRBJ1-2, with D maybe TRBD1 (6 bases). Per germline, CDR1 MNHEY and CDR2 SMNVEV (reference sequence). CDR3 length equals 13 residues. V shed 5 bases and J shed 4 bases, with 11 bases lying between them. The CDR3 sequence: CASSIQQGYGYTF. DNA of the CDR3: TGTGCCAGCAGTATCCAACAGGGCTATGGCTACACCTTC.

The chain has TRBV5-1 and TRBJ2-5; a possible D gene is TRBD2 (6 bases). Between the trimmed V and J ends, which lost 4 bases and 5 bases, there was a span of 18 bases. The CDR3 covers 15 residues. Looked up from germline, CDR1 is SGHRS and CDR2 is YFSETQ. The CDR3 DNA reads TGCGCCAGCAGCCCTTCCCAGGGAGGTTACGAGACCCAGTACTTC. Protein product: CASSPSQGGYETQYF.

This chain links TRBV6-5 with TRBJ2-1, with 13 bases aligning to TRBD2. V lost 11 bases and J lost 8; bases outside the gene matches: 9. CDR1 and CDR2 (germline): MNHEY, SVGAGI. The CDR3 spans 14 residues. As DNA, the CDR3 is TGTGCCGGGAGGACTAGCGGGAGTCGGTATGAGCAGTTCTTC. This sequence encodes CAGRTSGSRYEQFF.

J is TRBJ2-1 and V is TRBV6-5; unclear D gene. Trimming took 5 bases from V and 3 from J, leaving 5 bases between them. This CDR3 is 12 amino acids long. Germline CDR1 and CDR2: MNHEY and SVGAGI. CDR3 in amino acids: CASSRFYNEQFF. For the CDR3, the DNA is TGTGCCAGCAGTCGGTTCTACAATGAGCAGTTCTTC.

In nucleotides, the CDR3 is TGCGCCAGCAGCTTGGTTACAGGGGTACAGCCCCAGCATTTT. Amino acid sequence: CASSLVTGVQPQHF. The genes are TRBV5-1 and TRBJ1-5, with 7 bases identical to TRBD1. Germline V CDR1 and CDR2: SGHRS, YFSETQ. Trimming removed 0 bases from V and 7 bases from J; junction bases left unmatched: 4. The CDR3 is 14 amino acids.